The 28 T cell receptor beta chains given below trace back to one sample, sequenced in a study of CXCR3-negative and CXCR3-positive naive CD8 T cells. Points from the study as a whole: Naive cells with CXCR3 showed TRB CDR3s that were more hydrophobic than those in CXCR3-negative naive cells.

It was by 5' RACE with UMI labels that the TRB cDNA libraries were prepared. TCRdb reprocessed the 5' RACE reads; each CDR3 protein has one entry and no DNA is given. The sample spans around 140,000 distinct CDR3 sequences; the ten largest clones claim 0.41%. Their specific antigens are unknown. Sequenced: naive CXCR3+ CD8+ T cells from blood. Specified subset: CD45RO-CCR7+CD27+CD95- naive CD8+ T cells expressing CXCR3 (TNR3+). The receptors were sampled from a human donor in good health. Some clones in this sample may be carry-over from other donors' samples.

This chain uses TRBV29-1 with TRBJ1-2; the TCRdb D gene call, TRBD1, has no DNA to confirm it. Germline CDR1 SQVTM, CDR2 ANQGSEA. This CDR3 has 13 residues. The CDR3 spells CSVDSPRDYGYTF.

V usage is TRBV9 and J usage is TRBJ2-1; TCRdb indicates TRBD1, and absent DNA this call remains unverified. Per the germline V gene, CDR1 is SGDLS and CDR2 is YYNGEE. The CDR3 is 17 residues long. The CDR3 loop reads CASSATGTPRSYNEQFF.

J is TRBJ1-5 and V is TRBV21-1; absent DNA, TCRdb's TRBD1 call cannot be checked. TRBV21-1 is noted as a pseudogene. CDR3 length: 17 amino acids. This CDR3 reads CASSKGGQGHSNQPQHF.

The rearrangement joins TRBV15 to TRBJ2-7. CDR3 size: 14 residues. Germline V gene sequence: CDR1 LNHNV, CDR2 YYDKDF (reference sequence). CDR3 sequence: CATSVGREPLEQYF.

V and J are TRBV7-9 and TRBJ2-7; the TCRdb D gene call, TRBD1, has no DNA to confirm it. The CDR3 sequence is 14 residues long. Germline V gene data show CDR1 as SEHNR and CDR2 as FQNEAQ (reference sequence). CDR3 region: CASSPRDRSYEQYF.

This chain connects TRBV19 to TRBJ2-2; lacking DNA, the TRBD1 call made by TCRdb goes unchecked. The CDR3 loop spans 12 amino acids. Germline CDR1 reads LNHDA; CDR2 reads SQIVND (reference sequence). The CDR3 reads CASSTRPGELFF.

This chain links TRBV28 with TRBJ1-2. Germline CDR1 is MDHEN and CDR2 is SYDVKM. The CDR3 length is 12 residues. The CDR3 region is CASSFFSYGYTF.

CDR3 amino acids: CATSPPLHPDTQYF. The chain combines TRBV15 with TRBJ2-3. The CDR3 spans 14 residues. In germline, CDR1 is LNHNV, CDR2 YYDKDF (reference sequence).

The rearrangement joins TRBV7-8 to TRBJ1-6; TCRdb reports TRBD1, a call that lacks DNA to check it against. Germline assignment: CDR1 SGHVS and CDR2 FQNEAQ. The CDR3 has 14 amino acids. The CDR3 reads CASSSDRNNSPLHF.

CDR3 region: CASSLFGPWGTGANVLTF. The J gene is TRBJ2-6, the V gene TRBV28. Germline lookup yields CDR1 MDHEN and CDR2 SYDVKM. The CDR3 runs 18 residues. Combining the CDR3 with reference TRBV28 and TRBJ2-6 gives the whole variable domain DVKVTQSSRYLVKRTGEKVFLECVQDMDHENMFWYRQDPGLGLRLIYFSYDVKMKEKGDIPEGYSVSREKKERFSLILESASTNQTSMYLCASSLFGPWGTGANVLTFGAGSRLTVL.

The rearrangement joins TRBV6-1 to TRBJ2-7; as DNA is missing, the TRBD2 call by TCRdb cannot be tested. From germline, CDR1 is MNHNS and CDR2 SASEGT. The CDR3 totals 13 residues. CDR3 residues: CASRPLGGLEQYF.

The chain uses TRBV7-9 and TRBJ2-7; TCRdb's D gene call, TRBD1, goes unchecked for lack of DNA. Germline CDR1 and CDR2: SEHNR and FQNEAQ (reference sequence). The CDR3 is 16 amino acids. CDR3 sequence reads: CASSLVGTGYSYEQYF.

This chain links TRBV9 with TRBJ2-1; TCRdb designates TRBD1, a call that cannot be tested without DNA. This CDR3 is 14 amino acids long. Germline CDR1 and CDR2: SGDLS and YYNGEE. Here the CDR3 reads CASSVWDRANEQFF.

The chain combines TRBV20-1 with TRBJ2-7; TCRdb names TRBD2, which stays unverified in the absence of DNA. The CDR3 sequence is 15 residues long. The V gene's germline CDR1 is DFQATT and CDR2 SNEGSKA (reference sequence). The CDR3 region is CSARNRLAGLTEQYF.

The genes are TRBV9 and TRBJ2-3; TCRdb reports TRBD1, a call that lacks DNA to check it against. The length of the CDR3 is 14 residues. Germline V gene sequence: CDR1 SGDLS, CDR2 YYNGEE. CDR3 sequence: CASSPRTLTDTQYF.

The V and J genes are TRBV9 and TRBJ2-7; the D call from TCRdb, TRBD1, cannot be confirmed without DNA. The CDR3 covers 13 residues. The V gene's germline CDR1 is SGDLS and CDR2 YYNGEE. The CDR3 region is CASSAGQGNEQYF.

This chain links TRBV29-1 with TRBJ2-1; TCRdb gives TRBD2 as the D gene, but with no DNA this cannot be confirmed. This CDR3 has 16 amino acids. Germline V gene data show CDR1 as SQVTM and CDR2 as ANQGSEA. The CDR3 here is CSVEARTSGGATEQFF.

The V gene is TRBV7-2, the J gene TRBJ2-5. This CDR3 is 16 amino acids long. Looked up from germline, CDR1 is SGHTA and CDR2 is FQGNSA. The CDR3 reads CASSLESSGGTETQYF.

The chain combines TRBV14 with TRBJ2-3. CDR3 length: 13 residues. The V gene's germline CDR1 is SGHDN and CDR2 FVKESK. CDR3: CASSPYRADTQYF.

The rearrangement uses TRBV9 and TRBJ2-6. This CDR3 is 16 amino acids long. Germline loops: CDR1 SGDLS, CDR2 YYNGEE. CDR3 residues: CASSPSVARGANVLTF.

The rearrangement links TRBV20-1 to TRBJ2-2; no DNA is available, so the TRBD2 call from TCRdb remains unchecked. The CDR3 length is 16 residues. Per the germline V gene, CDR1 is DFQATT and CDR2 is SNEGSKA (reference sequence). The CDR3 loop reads CSVPSGSPANTGELFF.

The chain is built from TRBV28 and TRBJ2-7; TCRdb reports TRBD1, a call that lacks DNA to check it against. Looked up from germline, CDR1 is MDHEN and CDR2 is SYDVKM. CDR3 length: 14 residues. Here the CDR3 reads CASSLQGATYEQYF.

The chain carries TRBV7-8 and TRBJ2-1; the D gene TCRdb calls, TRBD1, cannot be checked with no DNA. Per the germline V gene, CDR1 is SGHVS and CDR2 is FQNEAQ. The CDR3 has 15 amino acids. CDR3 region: CACTQPGQGYNEQFF.

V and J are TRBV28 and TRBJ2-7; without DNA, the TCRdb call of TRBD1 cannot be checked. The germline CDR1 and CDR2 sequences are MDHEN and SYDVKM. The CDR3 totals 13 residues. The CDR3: CASSPSGAGEQYF.

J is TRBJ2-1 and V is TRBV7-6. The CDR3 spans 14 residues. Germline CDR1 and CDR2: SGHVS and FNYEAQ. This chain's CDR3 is CASSLVADYNEQFF.

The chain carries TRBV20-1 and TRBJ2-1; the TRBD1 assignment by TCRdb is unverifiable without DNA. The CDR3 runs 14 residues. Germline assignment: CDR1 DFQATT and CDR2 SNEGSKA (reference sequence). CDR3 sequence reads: CSARDLPGGNEQFF.

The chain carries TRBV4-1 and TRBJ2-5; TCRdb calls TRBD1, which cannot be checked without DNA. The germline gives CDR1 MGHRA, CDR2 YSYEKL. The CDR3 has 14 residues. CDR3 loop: CASSRITGGETQYF.

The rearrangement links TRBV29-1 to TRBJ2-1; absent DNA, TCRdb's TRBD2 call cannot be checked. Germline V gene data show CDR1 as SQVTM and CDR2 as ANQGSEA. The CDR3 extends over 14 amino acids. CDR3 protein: CSVIGLADYNEQFF.